This T cell receptor beta chain appears in the sequencing data of a study of blood T cell repertoires in COVID-19. Study summary: The analysed material was cDNA or gDNA that came from T cells, B-cell-depleted T cells, or PBMCs.

The method was immunoSEQ multiplex PCR; TCRdb's version includes in-frame clones alone and lacks a portion of them. The data contain some 98,000 clones, 84% of them singletons. Germline values: CDR1 MDHEN, CDR2 SYDVKM. The CDR3 runs to 11 residues. V gave up 6 bases and J gave up 12 bases; unmatched junction bases: 5. This sequence originates from a man aged 55-75 years with acute or convalescent COVID-19. Sequencing was carried out using peripheral blood. This chain uses TRBV28 with TRBJ2-1; 7 nucleotides match TRBD1. CDR3 in amino acids: CASSLDRVQFF. CDR3 in DNA: TGTGCCAGCAGCTTAGACAGGGTGCAGTTCTTC. The full variable domain, its missing parts supplied by reference TRBV28 and TRBJ2-1, is DVKVTQSSRYLVKRTGEKVFLECVQDMDHENMFWYRQDPGLGLRLIYFSYDVKMKEKGDIPEGYSVSREKKERFSLILESASTNQTSMYLCASSLDRVQFFGPGTRLTVL.